The source of this TCR beta chain is a study of T cell responses to AZD1222 COVID-19 vaccine. Study-level results: Only five to seven individuals given AZD1222 were seropositive at baseline. All repertoire sampling was performed exclusively after the peak T cell response. Spike-specific TCR repertoires showed rising breadth and depth after two AZD1222 doses. A mostly white British donor set with more females was recruited, and clonal diversity was possibly underestimated.

Details on this clone: Its specificity is unknown.

This CDR3 spans 14 amino acids. Germline V CDR1 and CDR2: LNHDA, SQIVND (reference sequence). V trimming: 7 bases; J trimming: 5 bases; junction bases outside the gene matches: 9. Clones were read by immunoSEQ multiplex PCR, and TCRdb kept only the in-frame ones, dropping some. The data hold 130,000 or so clones, with 85% observed a single time. The receptor comes from an adult who received the MenACWY meningococcal vaccine as a control. The chain has TRBV19 and TRBJ2-5; 8 nucleotides match TRBD1. Sequenced here: peripheral blood, sampled 28 days after the second dose of the MenACWY control vaccine. The CDR3 coding sequence is TGTGCCAGTACCCCGGAGGCAGGGGGCGAGACCCAGTACTTC. Protein product: CASTPEAGGETQYF.